These T cell receptor beta chains were read from a single sample in a study of blood T cells in healthy people across ages. TCRdb independently ran MiXCR on the 5' RACE reads; one entry per CDR3 protein. The sample has 800,000 to 1,000,000 distinct CDR3 sequences, around 48% seen once. Sequencing used blood. Receptors originate from a man aged 30-40 years in good health. Each CDR3 is given with its conserved first and last residue. Each record gives: D gene, J gene, V gene, clone size, CDR3 DNA, CDR3 protein. The D gene is left open where the match is weak. Part of the rows lack a size; the others show once, few, many or a class for expanded clones.

- | TRBJ2-5 | TRBV11-2 | - | TGTGCCAGCAGATACACAGGGGAGACCCAGTACTTC | CASRYTGETQYF
TRBD2 | TRBJ2-3 | TRBV20-1 | few | TGCAGTGCTCCACTAGCGGGGATCACAGATACGCAGTATTTT | CSAPLAGITDTQYF
- | TRBJ1-1 | TRBV4-2 | - | TGTGCCAGCAGCCAAGATGGGGCGAACACTGAAGCTTTCTTT | CASSQDGANTEAFF
- | TRBJ1-4 | TRBV10-3 | - | TGTGCCATCAAAGAAGGGGGAACTAATGAAAAACTGTTTTTT | CAIKEGGTNEKLFF
- | TRBJ2-7 | TRBV7-9 | - | TGTGCCAGCAGGAGGGGGGCAGATTCCTACGAGCAGTACTTC | CASRRGADSYEQYF
TRBD1 | TRBJ2-2 | TRBV7-3 | few | TGTGCCAGCAGCTTAGCCTCAGGGGGCAGCAACACCGGGGAGCTGTTTTTT | CASSLASGGSNTGELFF
- | TRBJ2-3 | TRBV29-1 | - | TGCAGCGTTGTCTCCAGTACAGATACGCAGTATTTT | CSVVSSTDTQYF
TRBD1 | TRBJ1-5 | TRBV4-2 | - | TGTGCCAGCAGCCATGGGACAGGGACCGGCAATCAGCCCCAGCATTTT | CASSHGTGTGNQPQHF
- | TRBJ1-4 | TRBV2 | - | TGTGCCAGCAGGCCGGTATACACTAATGAAAAACTGTTTTTT | CASRPVYTNEKLFF
- | TRBJ1-4 | TRBV27 | - | TGTGCCAGTTACTGGGGTGGAAAACTGTTTTTT | CASYWGGKLFF
- | TRBJ1-2 | TRBV7-9 | once | TGTGCCAGCAGCTTAGGTGTTCGGGGTGGCTACACCTTC | CASSLGVRGGYTF
TRBD1 | TRBJ2-1 | TRBV7-2 | - | TGTGCCAGCAGCCCACGGCAGGGGGCTGATTCCTACAATGAGCAGTTCTTC | CASSPRQGADSYNEQFF
TRBD1 | TRBJ2-7 | TRBV5-1 | - | TGCACCAGCAGCTTCGGGACAGGGGACTACGAGCAGTACTTC | CTSSFGTGDYEQYF
- | TRBJ2-5 | TRBV12-3/TRBV12-4 | - | TGTGCCAGCAGATTGCAGGGGCTAGGGCAAGAGACCCAGTACTTC | CASRLQGLGQETQYF
TRBD2 | TRBJ2-3 | TRBV20-1 | - | TGCAGTGCTAGGGGGCTAGCGGATTTCACAGGTACGCAGTATTTT | CSARGLADFTGTQYF
- | TRBJ2-3 | TRBV2 | few | TGTGCCAGCAGTGAGGAGATGCCTAGCACAGATACGCAGTATTTT | CASSEEMPSTDTQYF
- | TRBJ2-7 | TRBV29-1 | few | TGCAGCGTTGAAGTGACGTCCGACGAGCAGTACTTC | CSVEVTSDEQYF
- | TRBJ2-7 | TRBV5-5 | - | TGTGCCAGCAGCTTGGAAAGTAGCACCTACGAGCAGTACTTC | CASSLESSTYEQYF
TRBD2 | TRBJ2-3 | TRBV3-1 | - | TGTGCCAGCAGGCGGGGGTTGTCAGATACGCAGTATTTT | CASRRGLSDTQYF
- | TRBJ2-7 | TRBV15 | - | TGTGCCACCAGCAGGGGCGGACAGTGGAACTACGAGCAGTACTTC | CATSRGGQWNYEQYF
TRBD1 | TRBJ1-5 | TRBV2 | - | TGTGCCAGCAGTCAACCACTTCTGACAGGGGGTGAGCCCCAGCATTTT | CASSQPLLTGGEPQHF